These T cell receptor beta chains were read from a single sample in a study of siplizumab effects on memory and regulatory T cells. The data were produced by immunoSEQ multiplex PCR, yet TCRdb's version contains in-frame clones alone and is incomplete. This sample has 90,000 to 110,000 clones, with roughly 91% found just once. Sequences were obtained from CD4+ T cells sorted from blood. The receptors were gathered from a human donor in good health. CDR3s include the opening cysteine and the closing phenylalanine or tryptophan. A D gene is named only where the DNA matches it firmly. Size is stated for part of the rows, as once, few or many counts, or as a class when the clone is expanded.

TRBJ2-5 | TRBV27 | TRBD1 | NA | TGTGCCACCTTGGGACAGAACCAAGAGACCCAGTACTTC | CATLGQNQETQYF
TRBJ2-4 | TRBV7-6 | NA | NA | TGTGCCAGCAGCTTACTGGGCGCGGGAACCAAAAACATTCAGTACTTC | CASSLLGAGTKNIQYF
TRBJ1-1 | TRBV9 | NA | NA | TGTGCCAGCAGCGCGGGCCGACGGGTTACTGAAGCTTTCTTT | CASSAGRRVTEAFF
TRBJ2-2 | TRBV10-1 | NA | NA | TGCGCCAGCAGTTATGACAGCACCGGGGAGCTGTTTTTT | CASSYDSTGELFF
TRBJ1-4 | TRBV5-1 | NA | NA | TGCGCCAGCAGCTTGAACCCCGGGGTGGCTAATGAAAAACTGTTTTTT | CASSLNPGVANEKLFF
TRBJ1-1 | TRBV29-1 | TRBD1 | NA | TGCAGCGTTCGGGACAGTAAGAACACTGAAGCTTTCTTT | CSVRDSKNTEAFF
TRBJ1-2 | TRBV5-4 | NA | once | TGTGCCAGCAGGATCGACACGTACTATGGCTACACCTTC | CASRIDTYYGYTF
TRBJ2-1 | TRBV29-1 | TRBD1 | NA | TGCAGCGTTGACGCATTCGGGACAGGGTACAATGAGCAGTTCTTC | CSVDAFGTGYNEQFF
TRBJ2-2 | TRBV2 | TRBD2 | NA | TGTGCCAGCAACAAACTAGCGGGAGGGCCTGGAACCGGGGAGCTGTTTTTT | CASNKLAGGPGTGELFF
TRBJ2-7 | TRBV27 | NA | NA | TGTGCCAGCAGCCGCTACCTCCGGGACACCTCCTACGAGCAGTACTTC | CASSRYLRDTSYEQYF
TRBJ2-1 | TRBV5-6 | TRBD1 | NA | TGTGCCAGCAGCTTAACAGGGGGCAGTGAGCAGTTCTTC | CASSLTGGSEQFF
TRBJ1-3 | TRBV10-1 | NA | NA | TGCGCCAGCAGTCCGGGATCTGGAAACACCATATATTTT | CASSPGSGNTIYF
TRBJ2-1 | TRBV7-9 | TRBD2 | NA | TGTGCCAGCAGCTTAGGGGCTAGCGGGAGTAAAGAAGAGCAGTTCTTC | CASSLGASGSKEEQFF
TRBJ2-7 | TRBV5-4 | TRBD1 | NA | TGTGCCAGCAGCGCTGCGCCAGGGGGCTACGAGCAGTACTTC | CASSAAPGGYEQYF
TRBJ1-5 | TRBV7-8 | NA | NA | TGTGCCAGCAGCTTTTTTCTCAATCAGCCCCAGCATTTT | CASSFFLNQPQHF
TRBJ2-3 | TRBV7-8 | NA | NA | TGTGCCAGCAGTTCCGACGGGGGAAGTACGCAGTATTTT | CASSSDGGSTQYF
TRBJ2-3 | TRBV9 | TRBD2 | NA | TGTGCCAGCAGCGCAACTAGCGGGATAAGAGGGGATACGCAGTATTTT | CASSATSGIRGDTQYF
TRBJ2-5 | TRBV2 | NA | NA | TGTGCCAGCAGTCCCGATGCGGGAACCCGGGAGACCCAGTACTTC | CASSPDAGTRETQYF
TRBJ1-2 | TRBV9 | TRBD1 | NA | TGTGCCAGCAGCGTAGCGACAGGGGTAGGGGACTATGGCTACACCTTC | CASSVATGVGDYGYTF
TRBJ2-1 | TRBV19 | NA | NA | TGTGCCAGTAACGGGGGAGATTACAATGAGCAGTTCTTC | CASNGGDYNEQFF
TRBJ1-1 | TRBV2 | NA | NA | TGTGCCAGCAGTGTGGCGGATAACACTGAAGCTTTCTTT | CASSVADNTEAFF
TRBJ2-5 | TRBV2 | NA | once | TGTGCCAGCAGTCAAGTGACACACCAAGAGACCCAGTACTTC | CASSQVTHQETQYF
TRBJ2-1 | TRBV18 | NA | NA | TGTGCCAGCTCACCGCAAAGCTCCAACTCCTACAATGAGCAGTTCTTC | CASSPQSSNSYNEQFF
TRBJ2-2 | TRBV5-1 | NA | NA | TGCGCCAGCAGCTTGGGTAGCGGATTGAACACCGGGGAGCTGTTTTTT | CASSLGSGLNTGELFF
TRBJ2-2 | TRBV5-1 | NA | NA | TGCGCCAGCAGCCCTCACACAGACATCCACACCGGGGAGCTGTTTTTT | CASSPHTDIHTGELFF
TRBJ2-7 | TRBV6-4 | TRBD2 | NA | TGTGCCAGCTCCCCTAGCGGGAGGTACGAGCAGTACTTC | CASSPSGRYEQYF
TRBJ2-3 | TRBV7-2 | TRBD1 | NA | TGTGCCAGCAGCTTAAGGCGGGACAGGGGGGCAGATACGCAGTATTTT | CASSLRRDRGADTQYF
TRBJ2-2 | TRBV6-6 | TRBD1 | NA | TGTGCCAGCAGACCCGACAGGGGGCGAGCCGGGGAGCTGTTTTTT | CASRPDRGRAGELFF
TRBJ1-2 | TRBV7-9 | NA | few | TGTGCCAGCAGCTTAGGTCCAGGTGGCTACACCTTC | CASSLGPGGYTF
TRBJ2-7 | TRBV5-4 | NA | NA | TGTGCCAGCAGCTTAGGTCCGGCCGCCTCCTACGAGCAGTACTTC | CASSLGPAASYEQYF
TRBJ1-2 | TRBV4-1 | NA | NA | TGCGCCAGCAGCCAAGCAGGACAGATCTATGGCTACACCTTC | CASSQAGQIYGYTF
TRBJ1-2 | TRBV19 | NA | NA | TGTGCCAGTAACCTGGCCCTCATTGGCGATGGCTACACCTTC | CASNLALIGDGYTF
TRBJ2-7 | TRBV10-3 | TRBD1 | NA | TGTGCCATCAGTACCGGGACAGGGAGGCGGGAGCAGTACTTC | CAISTGTGRREQYF
TRBJ2-5 | TRBV5-1 | NA | few | TGCGCCAGCAGCATCCAAGAGACCCAGTACTTC | CASSIQETQYF
TRBJ2-1 | TRBV19 | NA | NA | TGTGCCAGTACCCAGTTCGTCCAGGTCAAAGTCAATGAGCAGTTCTTC | CASTQFVQVKVNEQFF
TRBJ2-7 | TRBV29-1 | NA | NA | TGCAGCGTTGATCTAGGGAGGTCCTACGAGCAGTACTTC | CSVDLGRSYEQYF
TRBJ2-3 | TRBV27 | NA | NA | TGTGCCAGCAGCCCGGACAACACAGATACGCAGTATTTT | CASSPDNTDTQYF
TRBJ1-1 | TRBV4-1 | NA | NA | TGCGCCAGCAGCCAATATCGTACGGACAGCACTGAAGCTTTCTTT | CASSQYRTDSTEAFF
TRBJ2-7 | TRBV6-1 | NA | NA | TGTGCCAGCAGTTGGACAGCGTCCTCCTACGAGCAGTACTTC | CASSWTASSYEQYF
TRBJ1-6 | TRBV5-1 | NA | NA | TGCGCCAGCAGCTCGGACGGGAATTCACCCCTCCACTTT | CASSSDGNSPLHF
TRBJ2-1 | TRBV7-3 | TRBD2 | NA | TGTGCCAGCAGCTTAGCCGGACTAGCCCACAATGAGCAGTTCTTC | CASSLAGLAHNEQFF